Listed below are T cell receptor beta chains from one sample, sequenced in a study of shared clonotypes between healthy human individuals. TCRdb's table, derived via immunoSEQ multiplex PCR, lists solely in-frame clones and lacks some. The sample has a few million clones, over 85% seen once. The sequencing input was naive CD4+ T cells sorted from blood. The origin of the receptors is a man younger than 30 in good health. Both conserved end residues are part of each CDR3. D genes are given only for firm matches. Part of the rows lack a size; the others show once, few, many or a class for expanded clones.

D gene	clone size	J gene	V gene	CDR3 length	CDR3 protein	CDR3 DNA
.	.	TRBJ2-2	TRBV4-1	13	CASSQMGPGELFF	TGCGCCAGCAGCCAAATGGGTCCCGGGGAGCTGTTTTTT
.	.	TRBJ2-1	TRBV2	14	CASTGVSSYNEQFF	TGTGCCAGCACCGGGGTAAGCTCCTACAATGAGCAGTTCTTC
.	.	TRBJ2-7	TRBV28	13	CASSFSAGNEQYF	TGTGCCAGCAGTTTTTCAGCAGGGAACGAGCAGTACTTC
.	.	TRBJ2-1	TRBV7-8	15	CASSLVLGAYNEQFF	TGTGCCAGCAGCTTAGTCCTCGGGGCCTACAATGAGCAGTTCTTC
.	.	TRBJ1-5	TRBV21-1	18	CASSKTPGQSISNQPQHF	TGTGCCAGCAGCAAAACCCCGGGACAGTCCATTAGCAATCAGCCCCAGCATTTT
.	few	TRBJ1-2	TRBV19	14	CASSVGGSSYGYTF	TGTGCGAGTAGTGTGGGGGGATCATCCTATGGCTACACCTTC
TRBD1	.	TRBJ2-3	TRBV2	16	CASSSRTGGATDTQYF	TGTGCCAGCAGTTCTCGGACAGGGGGCGCGACAGATACGCAGTATTTT
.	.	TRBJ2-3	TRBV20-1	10	CSAPGDTQYF	TGCAGTGCCCCTGGGGATACGCAGTATTTT
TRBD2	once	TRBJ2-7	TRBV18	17	CASSPPGLAGGLGQQYF	TGTGCCAGCTCACCACCGGGACTAGCGGGGGGTCTGGGTCAGCAGTACTTC
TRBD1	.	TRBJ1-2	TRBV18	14	CATRQGSGGDGYTF	TGTGCCACCCGACAGGGGAGCGGTGGAGATGGCTACACCTTC
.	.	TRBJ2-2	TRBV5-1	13	CASSLTETGELFF	TGCGCCAGCAGCTTGACAGAAACCGGGGAGCTGTTTTTT
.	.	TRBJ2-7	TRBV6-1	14	CASSEGSVRYEQYF	TGTGCCAGCAGTGAAGGTTCGGTCCGGTACGAGCAGTACTTC
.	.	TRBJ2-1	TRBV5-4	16	CASAHAGGAAINEQFF	TGTGCCAGCGCACACGCCGGGGGCGCGGCCATCAATGAGCAGTTCTTC
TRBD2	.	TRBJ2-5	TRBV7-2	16	CASSRSLAGGEGTQYF	TGTGCCAGCAGCCGCAGCCTAGCGGGAGGGGAAGGGACCCAGTACTTC
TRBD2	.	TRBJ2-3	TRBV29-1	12	CSGLAATDTQYF	TGCAGCGGACTAGCGGCCACAGATACGCAGTATTTT
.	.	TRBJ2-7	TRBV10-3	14	CATNPQGLIGEQYF	TGTGCCACCAACCCCCAGGGGCTTATCGGAGAGCAGTACTTC
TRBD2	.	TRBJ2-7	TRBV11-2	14	CASSSGLAGGEQYF	TGTGCCAGCAGCTCGGGACTAGCGGGGGGCGAGCAGTACTTC
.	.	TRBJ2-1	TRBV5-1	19	CASSPLRTQSLGSYNEQFF	TGCGCCAGCAGCCCCCTACGGACCCAAAGTTTGGGCTCCTACAATGAGCAGTTCTTC
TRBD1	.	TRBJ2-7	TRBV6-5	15	CASSYSRGQIYEQYF	TGTGCCAGCAGTTACTCGAGGGGACAGATTTACGAGCAGTACTTC
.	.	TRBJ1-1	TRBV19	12	CASISPRWEAFF	TGTGCCAGTATATCCCCCCGTTGGGAAGCTTTCTTT
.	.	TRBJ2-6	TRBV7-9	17	CASSLPPRDSGANVLTF	TGTGCCAGCAGCTTACCCCCACGGGACTCTGGGGCCAACGTCCTGACTTTC
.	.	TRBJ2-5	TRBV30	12	CARQGPGETQYF	TGTGCCCGCCAGGGGCCGGGGGAGACCCAGTACTTC
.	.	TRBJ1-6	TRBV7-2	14	CASSLLQNNSPLHF	TGTGCCAGCAGCTTACTACAGAATAATTCACCCCTCCACTTT
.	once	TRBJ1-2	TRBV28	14	CASRSGGGRYGYTF	TGTGCCAGCAGGAGCGGGGGGGGACGGTATGGCTACACCTTC
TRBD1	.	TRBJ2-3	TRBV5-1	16	CASSWGQGPSTDTQYF	TGCGCCAGCAGCTGGGGACAGGGCCCTAGCACAGATACGCAGTATTTT
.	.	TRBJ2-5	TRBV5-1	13	CASTSAGAETQYF	TGCGCCAGCACATCAGCAGGGGCAGAGACCCAGTACTTC
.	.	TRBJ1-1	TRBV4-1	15	CASSQMGGGNTEAFF	TGCGCCAGCAGCCAAATGGGGGGAGGGAACACTGAAGCTTTCTTT
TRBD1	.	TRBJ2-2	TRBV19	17	CASSIGQGLGETGELFF	TGTGCCAGTAGTATAGGACAGGGCCTAGGCGAGACCGGGGAGCTGTTTTTT
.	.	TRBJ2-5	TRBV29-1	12	CSVDSRRETQYF	TGCAGCGTTGATAGTAGGAGGGAGACCCAGTACTTC
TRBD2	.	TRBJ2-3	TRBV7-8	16	CASSLAGGGVTDTQYF	TGTGCCAGCAGCTTAGCCGGCGGGGGGGTCACAGATACGCAGTATTTT
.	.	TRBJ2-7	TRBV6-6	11	CASSAEEEQYF	TGTGCCAGCAGCGCCGAGGAGGAGCAGTACTTC
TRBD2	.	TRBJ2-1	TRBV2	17	CASSPSPLAGGSDEQFF	TGTGCCAGCAGCCCCTCCCCCCTAGCGGGAGGTAGTGATGAGCAGTTCTTC
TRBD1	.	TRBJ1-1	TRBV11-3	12	CASSSWTGEAFF	TGTGCCAGCAGCTCGTGGACAGGGGAAGCTTTCTTT
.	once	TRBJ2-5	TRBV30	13	CAWSANLDGTQYF	TGTGCCTGGAGTGCGAATCTGGACGGGACCCAGTACTTC
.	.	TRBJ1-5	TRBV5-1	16	CASSLEGTTSNQPQHF	TGCGCCAGCAGCTTGGAGGGGACAACTAGCAATCAGCCCCAGCATTTT
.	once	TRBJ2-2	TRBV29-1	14	CSVEEVQNTGELFF	TGCAGCGTTGAAGAGGTCCAGAACACCGGGGAGCTGTTTTTT
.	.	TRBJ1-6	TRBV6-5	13	CASSYEGRPPLHF	TGTGCCAGCAGTTACGAGGGGAGGCCACCCCTCCACTTT
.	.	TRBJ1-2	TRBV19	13	CASSIRRDYGYTF	TGTGCCAGTAGTATACGTAGGGACTATGGCTACACCTTC
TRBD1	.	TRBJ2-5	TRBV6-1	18	CASSESGTGLDWQETQYF	TGTGCCAGCAGTGAATCTGGGACAGGGTTGGATTGGCAAGAGACCCAGTACTTC
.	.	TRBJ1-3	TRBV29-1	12	CSVVGRGNTIYF	TGCAGCGTTGTGGGCAGGGGAAACACCATATATTTT
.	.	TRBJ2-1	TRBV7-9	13	CASSFANYNEQFF	TGTGCCAGCAGCTTTGCCAACTACAATGAGCAGTTCTTC
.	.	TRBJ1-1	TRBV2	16	CASSEALGGGNTEAFF	TGTGCCAGCAGTGAAGCGTTAGGGGGAGGGAACACTGAAGCTTTCTTT
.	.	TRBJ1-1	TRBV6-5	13	CASSYALNTEAFF	TGTGCCAGCAGTTACGCATTGAACACTGAAGCTTTCTTT
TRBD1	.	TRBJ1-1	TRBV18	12	CASSRGQTEAFF	TGTGCCAGCTCACGGGGACAGACTGAAGCTTTCTTT
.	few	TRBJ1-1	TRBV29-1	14	CSVGARYMNTEAFF	TGCAGCGTTGGGGCTCGATACATGAACACTGAAGCTTTCTTT